Listed here are 30 T cell receptor beta chains from one sample, sequenced in a study of cytomegalovirus exposure and HLA in healthy donors. The study ran its PCR with 60 Vbeta and 13 Jbeta primers. Repertoires were generated with immunoSEQ multiplex PCR, while TCRdb's copy carries only in-frame clones and drops some. Of 140,000 or so clones in the sample, 80% to 85% were seen once. Source material: PBMCs. All receptors come from a boy aged 2 to 9 in good health and CMV-seronegative.

This clone has just a few counts. This chain links TRBV28 with TRBJ2-7, with a tentative D call TRBD2 (5 bases). The CDR3 has 16 residues. Trimming removed 3 bases at V and 1 base at J, with 16 bases between. Germline CDR1 MDHEN, CDR2 SYDVKM. The CDR3 is CASSFFPASGSYEQYF. DNA for the CDR3: TGTGCCAGCAGTTTTTTTCCGGCCTCGGGGTCCTACGAGCAGTACTTC.

V is TRBV7-3 and J is TRBJ2-3, with D unclear. Germline lookup yields CDR1 SGHTA and CDR2 FQGTGA. This CDR3 has 15 amino acids. The V and J ends lost 0 bases and 2 bases respectively, with 9 bases between them. The CDR3 DNA sequence: TGTGCCAGCAGCTTAACTTCGGGTTACACAGATACGCAGTATTTT. As protein: CASSLTSGYTDTQYF.

The DNA for the CDR3 is TGCGCCAGCAGCCAAGATCCGACAGTCCATGGCTACACCTTC. It specifies CASSQDPTVHGYTF. The J gene is TRBJ1-2, the V gene TRBV4-3, with a weak D call TRBD1 (5 bases). Trimming left V 0 bases short and J 6 bases short, with 11 bases between. The CDR3 extends over 14 amino acids. Germline CDR1 reads LGHNA; CDR2 reads YSLEER.

The chain employs TRBV27 and TRBJ1-1; tentative D call: TRBD1 (5 bases). CDR3 size: 17 residues. The V gene's germline CDR1 is MNHEY and CDR2 SMNVEV (reference sequence). V was shortened by 0 bases and J by 1 base, with 15 bases between the two germline ends. CDR3 sequence: CASSLSYALGENTEAFF. The CDR3 nucleotides are TGTGCCAGCAGTTTATCGTACGCGTTAGGGGAGAACACTGAAGCTTTCTTT.

The chain has TRBV6-1 and TRBJ1-3; no clear D. The CDR3 totals 13 residues. Deletions cut 6 bases from V and 3 bases from J, with 9 bases between. The germline V gene has CDR1 MNHNS and CDR2 SASEGT. CDR3 bases: TGTGCCAGCAGGGTGCGAGGTGGAAACACCATATATTTT. Translation: CASRVRGGNTIYF.

The DNA of the CDR3 is TGCGCCAGCAGCTCTGGGACTAGCGGATCGTGGTTTGATACGCAGTATTTT. Translation: CASSSGTSGSWFDTQYF. The rearrangement links TRBV5-1 to TRBJ2-3; 11 bases are a match to TRBD2. The CDR3 length is 17 residues. Germline V gene data show CDR1 as SGHRS and CDR2 as YFSETQ. After removal of 3 bases from V and 6 bases from J, the junction contained 12 bases not matched to a gene.

V gene TRBV5-1 combines with J gene TRBJ2-2; 10 bases fit TRBD2. V lost 0 bases and J lost 1; bases outside the gene matches: 6. Germline V lookup: CDR1 SGHRS, CDR2 YFSETQ. CDR3 length equals 18 residues. The CDR3 bases are TGCGCCAGCAGCTTGGTTCTAGCGGGGGACCTGAACACCGGGGAGCTGTTTTTT. Its protein product is CASSLVLAGDLNTGELFF.

The chain employs TRBV4-1 and TRBJ2-3; 8 bases align to TRBD1. Trimming at V came to 5 bases and at J to 8 bases, leaving 18 bases not matched to a gene. Germline V gene data show CDR1 as MGHRA and CDR2 as YSYEKL. The CDR3 extends over 17 amino acids. The CDR3 bases are TGCGCCAGCAGCGAGGTATTGGACAGGGCGCCCGGTCGTACGCAGTATTTT. Its protein product is CASSEVLDRAPGRTQYF.

The J gene is TRBJ1-4, the V gene TRBV4-1; weak D call: TRBD1 (5 bases). Germline CDR1 and CDR2: MGHRA and YSYEKL. There are 15 residues in the CDR3. Trimming removed 1 base at V and 8 bases at J, with 14 bases between. DNA of the CDR3: TGCGCCAGCAGCCAAGCAAGGGGAAAGGAAGAAAAACTGTTTTTT. Amino acid sequence: CASSQARGKEEKLFF.

The chain links TRBV5-1 to TRBJ2-2; D is possibly TRBD2 (6 bases). The CDR3 extends over 15 amino acids. Looked up from germline, CDR1 is SGHRS and CDR2 is YFSETQ. Trimming shortened V by 3 bases and J by 3 bases, and 12 bases separated the two germline ends. CDR3 amino acids: CASSSFPGDTGELFF. As DNA, the CDR3 is TGCGCCAGCAGCTCTTTCCCGGGGGACACCGGGGAGCTGTTTTTT.

CDR3 in amino acids: CASSPLPGQDSYEQYF. The CDR3 nucleotides are TGTGCCAGCAGTCCGCTACCGGGACAGGACTCCTACGAGCAGTACTTC. V gene TRBV7-9 combines with J gene TRBJ2-7, with 8 bases aligning to TRBD1. V was pared by 6 bases and J by 0 bases, with 10 bases of the junction left unmatched. CDR3 size: 16 residues. CDR1 is SEHNR, CDR2 FQNEAQ, per germline (reference sequence).

J is TRBJ1-2 and V is TRBV5-5, with a possible D match to TRBD1 (5 bases). V lost 4 bases to trimming and J lost 0 bases, with 13 bases between them. CDR1 is SGHKS and CDR2 is YYEKEE in the germline V gene (reference sequence). CDR3 length: 15 amino acids. CDR3 loop: CASSQGPTSNYGYTF. DNA of the CDR3: TGTGCCAGCAGCCAGGGTCCTACTTCTAACTATGGCTACACCTTC. Full variable domain (remainder filled in from reference TRBV5-5 and TRBJ1-2): DAGVTQSPTHLIKTRGQQVTLRCSPISGHKSVSWYQQVLGQGPQFIFQYYEKEERGRGNFPDRFSARQFPNYSSELNVNALLLGDSALYLCASSQGPTSNYGYTFGSGTRLTVV.

The chain employs TRBV5-8 and TRBJ2-5, with D possibly being TRBD2 (5 bases). The end of the DNA is better explained by TRBJ2-7, so the J call may be wrong. This CDR3 is 13 amino acids long. The V gene's germline CDR1 is SGHTS and CDR2 YDEGEE. The CDR3, as DNA: TGTGCCAGCAGCTTGGCGGGGAACTACGAGCAGTACTTC. Residues: CASSLAGNYEQYF.

Only one count was recorded for this clone. V is TRBV28 and J is TRBJ1-4; D is uncertain. In germline, CDR1 is MDHEN, CDR2 SYDVKM. This CDR3 is 14 amino acids long. Trimming pared 3 bases from V and 3 bases from J, leaving 8 bases between. This CDR3 reads CASSFRGANEKLFF. The CDR3 DNA reads TGTGCCAGCAGTTTCCGGGGAGCTAATGAAAAACTGTTTTTT.

This chain connects TRBV28 to TRBJ2-1, with a possible D match to TRBD2 (6 bases). The germline gives CDR1 MDHEN, CDR2 SYDVKM. This CDR3 region has 14 residues. The V end was cut by 7 bases, the J end by 4 bases, with 14 bases between. CDR3 in amino acids: CASTLGGRYNEQFF. Here the CDR3 DNA reads TGTGCCAGCACCCTCGGGGGACGATACAATGAGCAGTTCTTC.

This rearrangement joins TRBV6-6 to TRBJ2-5; 7 positions agree with TRBD1. J gave up 7 bases and V 6 bases, and 5 bases lay outside the gene matches. This CDR3 has 12 residues. Germline assignment: CDR1 MNHNY and CDR2 SVGAGI (reference sequence). CDR3 in amino acids: CASSRGDRTQYF. The CDR3 coding sequence is TGTGCCAGCAGCAGAGGGGACAGGACCCAGTACTTC.

The CDR3 nucleotides read TGTGCCAGCAGCAGTTCAGACTATGGCTACACCTTC. As protein: CASSSSDYGYTF. The V and J genes are TRBV21-1 and TRBJ1-2; the table names TRBD1, a call not compared with the DNA. TRBV21-1 constitutes a pseudogene. This CDR3 has 12 amino acids.

V usage is TRBV5-1 and J usage is TRBJ1-4; D may be TRBD1 (5 bases). This CDR3 has 14 amino acids. CDR1 and CDR2 from the germline V gene are SGHRS and YFSETQ. With 0 bases removed from V and 7 bases from J, the gap between germline ends came to 10 bases. This chain's CDR3 is CASSLGQGSEKLFF. The CDR3, as DNA: TGCGCCAGCAGCTTGGGGCAGGGATCTGAAAAACTGTTTTTT.

The chain is built from TRBV15 and TRBJ2-5, with a weak D call TRBD1 (6 bases). CDR1 is LNHNV, CDR2 YYDKDF, per germline (reference sequence). Trimming left V 2 bases short and J 5 bases short, with 18 bases between. The CDR3 length is 16 residues. The CDR3 sequence: CATSRSLGAGEETQYF. In DNA, the CDR3 is TGTGCCACCAGCAGATCCTTGGGGGCAGGGGAGGAGACCCAGTACTTC.

This clone was seen a few times. This chain links TRBV28 with TRBJ2-3, with 12 bases matching TRBD2. The germline CDR1 and CDR2 sequences are MDHEN and SYDVKM. V shed 10 bases and J 0 bases; nucleotides not matched to a gene: 17. This CDR3 has 19 residues. Here the CDR3 reads CATRLAGGHTFSSTDTQYF. The CDR3 bases are TGTGCCACCCGGCTAGCGGGAGGGCATACTTTTTCAAGCACAGATACGCAGTATTTT.

V is TRBV25-1 and J is TRBJ1-4; maybe TRBD1 (5 bases). Trimming pared 3 bases from V and 0 bases from J, leaving 17 bases between. Germline V CDR1 and CDR2: MGHDK, SYGVNS. The CDR3 has 18 residues. As DNA, the CDR3 is TGTGCCAGCAGTGAGCAAGGGGCGGGAGAGGCAACTAATGAAAAACTGTTTTTT. Translating gives CASSEQGAGEATNEKLFF.

The count of this clone is one. This chain joins TRBV6-1 and TRBJ1-1; D remains unclear. Germline lookup yields CDR1 MNHNS and CDR2 SASEGT. With 6 bases removed from V and 3 bases from J, the gap between germline ends came to 5 bases. The CDR3 totals 11 residues. CDR3: CASRRDTEAFF. The CDR3 DNA is TGTGCCAGCAGGAGAGACACTGAAGCTTTCTTT.

This clone was counted once. The chain carries TRBV10-3 and TRBJ1-1; 8 positions match TRBD1. V shed 10 bases, J shed 4 bases, and the junction held 8 bases outside the gene matches. Germline CDR1 and CDR2: ENHRY and SYGVKD. The CDR3 has 13 amino acids. CDR3 protein: CATRQGRITEAFF. The CDR3 DNA reads TGTGCCACCCGACAGGGGAGAATCACTGAAGCTTTCTTT.

This sequence joins TRBV11-2 and TRBJ1-2; the match to TRBD1 covers 7 bases. Trimming at V came to 8 bases and at J to 5 bases, leaving 14 bases not matched to a gene. Per germline, CDR1 SGHAT and CDR2 FQNNGV. There are 15 residues in the CDR3. This CDR3 reads CASSNTIGGLYGYTF. The CDR3 DNA follows: TGTGCCAGCTCCAACACAATAGGGGGCTTATATGGCTACACCTTC.

V is TRBV11-1 and J is TRBJ2-7; D perhaps matches TRBD2 (6 bases). The CDR3 length is 13 residues. CDR1 SGHAT and CDR2 FQDESV come from the germline V gene (reference sequence). V lost 2 bases and J 5 bases, leaving 10 bases between the germline ends. CDR3 amino acids: CASSLRGGNEQYF. The DNA of the CDR3 is TGTGCCAGCAGCTTACGTGGAGGGAACGAGCAGTACTTC.

The chain carries TRBV10-1 and TRBJ2-6, with D possibly TRBD1 on 5 matching bases. Trimming removed 7 bases at V and 0 bases at J, with 7 bases between. This CDR3 comprises 14 residues. Per germline, CDR1 WNHNN and CDR2 SYGVQD (reference sequence). The CDR3 DNA sequence: TGCGCCAGCATTAGGGGCTCTGGGGCCAACGTCCTGACTTTC. It specifies CASIRGSGANVLTF.

V is TRBV7-2 and J is TRBJ2-6, with D unclear. Germline CDR1 reads SGHTA; CDR2 reads FQGNSA. The V end lost 0 bases, the J end lost 2 bases, and 8 bases lay between the germline ends. The CDR3 is 16 amino acids. This chain's CDR3 is CASSLAMTPGANVLTF. For the CDR3, the DNA is TGTGCCAGCAGCTTAGCGATGACTCCTGGGGCCAACGTCCTGACTTTC. Based on the CDR3 plus reference TRBV7-2 and TRBJ2-6, the full variable domain is GAGVSQSPSNKVTEKGKDVELRCDPISGHTALYWYRQSLGQGLEFLIYFQGNSAPDKSGLPSDRFSAERTGGSVSTLTIQRTQQEDSAVYLCASSLAMTPGANVLTFGAGSRLTVL.

This chain connects TRBV7-8 to TRBJ2-7; D gene ambiguous. The CDR3 consists of 13 residues. The germline CDR1 and CDR2 sequences are SGHVS and FQNEAQ. V lost 1 base to trimming and J lost 2 bases, with 6 bases between them. The CDR3 spells CASSLELAYEQYF. CDR3 nucleotide sequence: TGTGCCAGCAGCTTAGAACTGGCCTACGAGCAGTACTTC.

This clone was seen only once. CDR3 amino acids: CASSEAAGGQETQYF. CDR3 DNA: TGTGCCAGCAGTGAAGCAGCGGGGGGGCAAGAGACCCAGTACTTC. The rearrangement uses TRBV6-1 and TRBJ2-5; 10 bases align to TRBD2. CDR3 size: 15 residues. The germline gives CDR1 MNHNS, CDR2 SASEGT. J was trimmed by 2 bases and V by 0 bases; bases with no gene match: 0.

This chain links TRBV27 with TRBJ2-3, with 11 bases aligning to TRBD2. Germline-derived CDR1 and CDR2 are MNHEY and SMNVEV (reference sequence). This CDR3 spans 16 amino acids. The J segment lost 7 bases and the V segment lost 1 base, leaving 7 bases of the junction unmatched. This CDR3 reads CASSLLLAGEAYTQYF. CDR3 coding DNA: TGTGCCAGCAGTTTATTACTAGCGGGAGAGGCATATACGCAGTATTTT.